This T cell receptor (beta chain) was profiled in a study of blood T cell repertoires in COVID-19. Study details: Acute and convalescent COVID-19 specimens originated in the United States, Italy and Spain. PBMCs, B-cell-depleted T cells, or T cells provided the cDNA or gDNA that made up the material.

Original handling: For nucleated cells, counts were estimated from reference gene primer amplification. The protocol was immunoSEQ multiplex PCR, while the TCRdb copy is restricted to in-frame clones and leaves out a portion. The D gene and trimming were derived from the DNA, and the V and J assignments and clone size from that table. The sample yields about 200,000 clones, 75% to 90% seen once. Between the trimmed V and J ends, which lost 1 base and 5 bases, there was a span of 12 bases. Per the germline V gene, CDR1 is SGHTA and CDR2 is FQGNSA. The CDR3 is 15 amino acids. This clonotype originated in a young man who had recovered from COVID-19. The chain recombines TRBV7-2 with TRBJ1-5; possibly TRBD1 for D (5 bases). Sequenced sample: peripheral blood. The CDR3 sequence is CASSLVGGGDQPQHF. The CDR3 bases are TGTGCCAGCAGCTTAGTAGGCGGGGGAGATCAGCCCCAGCATTTT.